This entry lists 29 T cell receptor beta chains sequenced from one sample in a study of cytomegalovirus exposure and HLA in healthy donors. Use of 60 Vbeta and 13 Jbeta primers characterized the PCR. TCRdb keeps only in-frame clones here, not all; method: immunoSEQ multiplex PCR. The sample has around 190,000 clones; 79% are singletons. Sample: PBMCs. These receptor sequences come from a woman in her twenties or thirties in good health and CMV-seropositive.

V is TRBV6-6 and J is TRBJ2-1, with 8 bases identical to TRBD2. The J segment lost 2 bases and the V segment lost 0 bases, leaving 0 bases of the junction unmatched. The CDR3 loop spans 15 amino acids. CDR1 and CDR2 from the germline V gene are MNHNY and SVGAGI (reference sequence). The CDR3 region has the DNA TGTGCCAGCAGTTACTCCGGGAGGGCCTACAATGAGCAGTTCTTC. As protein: CASSYSGRAYNEQFF.

The CDR3 region has the DNA TGCGCCAGCAGCCATCAAAACCAGGGGGTAGGCACAGATACGCAGTATTTT. Protein: CASSHQNQGVGTDTQYF. V gene TRBV4-3 combines with J gene TRBJ2-3, with 7 bases lining up with TRBD1. Germline V gene data show CDR1 as LGHNA and CDR2 as YSLEER. The V and J ends lost 3 bases and 1 base, in that order; junction bases with no gene match: 10. The length of the CDR3 is 17 residues.

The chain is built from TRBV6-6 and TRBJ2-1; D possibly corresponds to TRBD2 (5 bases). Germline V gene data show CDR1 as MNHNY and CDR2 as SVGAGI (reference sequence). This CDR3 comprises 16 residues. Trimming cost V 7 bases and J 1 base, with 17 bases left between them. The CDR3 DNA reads TGTGCCAGCACCCTCGTAAGGGTAGCGTCCTACAATGAGCAGTTCTTC. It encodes CASTLVRVASYNEQFF.

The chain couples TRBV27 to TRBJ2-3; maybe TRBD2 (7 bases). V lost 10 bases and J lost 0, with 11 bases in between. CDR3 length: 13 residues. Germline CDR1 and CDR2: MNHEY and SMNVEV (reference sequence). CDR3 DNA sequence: TGTGCCATAAGGGGGGGGAGCACAGATACGCAGTATTTT. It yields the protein CAIRGGSTDTQYF.

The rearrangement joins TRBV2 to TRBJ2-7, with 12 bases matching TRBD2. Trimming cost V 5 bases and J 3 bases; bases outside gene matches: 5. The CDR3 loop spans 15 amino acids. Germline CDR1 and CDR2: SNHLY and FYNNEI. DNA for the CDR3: TGTGCCAGCAGTCGTACTAGCGGGAGGAACTACGAGCAGTACTTC. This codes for CASSRTSGRNYEQYF.

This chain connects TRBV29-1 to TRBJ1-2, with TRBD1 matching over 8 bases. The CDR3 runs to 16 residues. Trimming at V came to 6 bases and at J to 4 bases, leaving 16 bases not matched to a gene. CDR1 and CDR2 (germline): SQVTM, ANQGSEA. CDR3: CSVASTGEDAAYGYTF. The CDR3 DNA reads TGCAGCGTAGCCTCGACAGGGGAAGATGCGGCCTATGGCTACACCTTC.

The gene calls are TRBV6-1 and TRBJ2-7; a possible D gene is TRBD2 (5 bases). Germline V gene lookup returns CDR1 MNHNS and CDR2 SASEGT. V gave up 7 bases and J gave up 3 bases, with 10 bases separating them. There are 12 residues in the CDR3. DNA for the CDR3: TGTGCCAGCATTCGAGGGATCTACGAGCAGTACTTC. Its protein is CASIRGIYEQYF.

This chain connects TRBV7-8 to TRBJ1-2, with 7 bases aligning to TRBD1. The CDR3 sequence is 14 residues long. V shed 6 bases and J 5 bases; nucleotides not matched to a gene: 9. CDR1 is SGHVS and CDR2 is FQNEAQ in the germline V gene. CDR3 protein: CASRKGAWGYGYTF. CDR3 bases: TGTGCCAGCAGAAAGGGGGCCTGGGGGTATGGCTACACCTTC.

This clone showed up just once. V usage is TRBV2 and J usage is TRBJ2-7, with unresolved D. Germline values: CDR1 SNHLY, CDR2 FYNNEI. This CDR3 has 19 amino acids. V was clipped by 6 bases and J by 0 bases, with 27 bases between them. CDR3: CASSAPPANTDTHSYEQYF. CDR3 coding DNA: TGTGCCAGCAGCGCCCCCCCCGCCAATACAGACACTCACTCCTACGAGCAGTACTTC.

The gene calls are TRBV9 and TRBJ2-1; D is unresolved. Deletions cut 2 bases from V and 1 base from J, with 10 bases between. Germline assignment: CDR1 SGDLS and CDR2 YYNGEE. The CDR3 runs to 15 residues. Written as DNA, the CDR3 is TGTGCCAGCAGCGTTTCCTTCGGGTCCTACAATGAGCAGTTCTTC. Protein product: CASSVSFGSYNEQFF.

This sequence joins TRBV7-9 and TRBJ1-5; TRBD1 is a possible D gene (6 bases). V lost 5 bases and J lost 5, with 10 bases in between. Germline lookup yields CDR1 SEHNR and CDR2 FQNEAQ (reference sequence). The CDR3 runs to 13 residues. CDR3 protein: CASSLDSHQPQHF. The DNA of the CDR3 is TGTGCCAGCAGCCTGGACAGTCATCAGCCCCAGCATTTT.

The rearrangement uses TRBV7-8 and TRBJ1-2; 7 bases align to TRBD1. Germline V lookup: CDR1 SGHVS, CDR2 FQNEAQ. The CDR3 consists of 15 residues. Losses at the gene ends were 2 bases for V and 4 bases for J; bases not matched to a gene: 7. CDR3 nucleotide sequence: TGTGCCAGCAGCTTACGACAGGGATTCCCCTATGGCTACACCTTC. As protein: CASSLRQGFPYGYTF.

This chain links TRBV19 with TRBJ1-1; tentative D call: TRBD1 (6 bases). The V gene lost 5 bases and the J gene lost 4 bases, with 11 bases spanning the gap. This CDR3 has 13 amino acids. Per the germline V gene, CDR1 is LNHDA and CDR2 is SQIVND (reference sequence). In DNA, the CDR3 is TGTGCCAGTAGTGAACAGGGTAGCACTGAAGCTTTCTTT. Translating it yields CASSEQGSTEAFF. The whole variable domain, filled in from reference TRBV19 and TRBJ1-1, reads DGGITQSPKYLFRKEGQNVTLSCEQNLNHDAMYWYRQDPGQGLRLIYYSQIVNDFQKGDIAEGYSVSREKKESFPLTVTSAQKNPTAFYLCASSEQGSTEAFFGQGTRLTVV.

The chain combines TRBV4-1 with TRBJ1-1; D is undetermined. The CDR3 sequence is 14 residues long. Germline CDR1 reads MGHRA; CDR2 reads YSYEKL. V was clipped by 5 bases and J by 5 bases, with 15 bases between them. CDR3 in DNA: TGCGCCAGCAGCTTTAGTTCGGGGAGAACTGAAGCTTTCTTT. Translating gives CASSFSSGRTEAFF.

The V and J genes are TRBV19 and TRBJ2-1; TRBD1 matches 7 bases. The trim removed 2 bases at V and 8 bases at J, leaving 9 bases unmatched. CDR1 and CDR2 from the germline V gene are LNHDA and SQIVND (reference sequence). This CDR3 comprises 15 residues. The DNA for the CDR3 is TGTGCCAGTAGTATACAGGGGCTTACAGGGGATGAGCAGTTCTTC. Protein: CASSIQGLTGDEQFF.

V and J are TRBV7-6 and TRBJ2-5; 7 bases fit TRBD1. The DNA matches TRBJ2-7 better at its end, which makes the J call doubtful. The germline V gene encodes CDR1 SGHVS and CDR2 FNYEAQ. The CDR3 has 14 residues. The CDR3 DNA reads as TGTGCCAGCAGCTTGGATCCGGGACAGAACGAGCAGTACTTC. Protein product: CASSLDPGQNEQYF.

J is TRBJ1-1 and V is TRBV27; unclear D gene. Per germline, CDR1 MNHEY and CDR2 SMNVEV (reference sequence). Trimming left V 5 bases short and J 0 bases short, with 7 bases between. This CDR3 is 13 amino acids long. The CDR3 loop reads CASSLEVNTEAFF. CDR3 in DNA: TGTGCCAGCAGTCTAGAGGTGAACACTGAAGCTTTCTTT.

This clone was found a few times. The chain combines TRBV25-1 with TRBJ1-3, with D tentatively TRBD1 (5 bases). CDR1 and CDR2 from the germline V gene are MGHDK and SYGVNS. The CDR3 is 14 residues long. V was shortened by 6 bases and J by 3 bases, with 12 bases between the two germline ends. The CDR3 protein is CASSRSGGGNTIYF. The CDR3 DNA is TGTGCCAGCAGCAGATCCGGGGGTGGAAACACCATATATTTT.

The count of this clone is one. The chain's CDR3 is CASSVVASGAYEQYF. The CDR3 region has the DNA TGTGCCAGCAGCGTAGTGGCTAGCGGGGCTTACGAGCAGTACTTC. The rearrangement uses TRBV9 and TRBJ2-7, with TRBD2 matching 9 bases. The CDR3 sequence is 15 residues long. The V gene end was trimmed by 0 bases and the J gene end by 4 bases; junction bases not matched to a gene: 5. Germline CDR1 is SGDLS and CDR2 is YYNGEE.

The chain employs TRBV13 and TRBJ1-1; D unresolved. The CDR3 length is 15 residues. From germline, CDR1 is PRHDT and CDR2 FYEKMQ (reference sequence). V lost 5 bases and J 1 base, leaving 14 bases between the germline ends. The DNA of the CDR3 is TGTGCCAGCAGCGCCAGAAGGAGGCCGAACACTGAAGCTTTCTTT. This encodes CASSARRRPNTEAFF.

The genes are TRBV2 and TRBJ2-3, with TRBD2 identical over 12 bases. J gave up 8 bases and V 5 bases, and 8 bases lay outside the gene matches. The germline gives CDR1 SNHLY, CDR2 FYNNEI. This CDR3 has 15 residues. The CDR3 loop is CASSKTSGGGGTQYF. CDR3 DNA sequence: TGTGCCAGCAGTAAGACTAGCGGGGGAGGGGGTACGCAGTATTTT. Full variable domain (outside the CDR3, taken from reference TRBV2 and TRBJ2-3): EPEVTQTPSHQVTQMGQEVILRCVPISNHLYFYWYRQILGQKVEFLVSFYNNEISEKSEIFDDQFSVERPDGSNFTLKIRSTKLEDSAMYFCASSKTSGGGGTQYFGPGTRLTVL.

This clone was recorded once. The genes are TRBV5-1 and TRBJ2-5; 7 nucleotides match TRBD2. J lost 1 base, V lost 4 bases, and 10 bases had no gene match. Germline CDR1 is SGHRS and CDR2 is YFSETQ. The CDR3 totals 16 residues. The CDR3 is CASSLDASGFQETQYF. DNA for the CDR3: TGCGCCAGCAGCCTGGACGCTAGCGGATTCCAAGAGACCCAGTACTTC.

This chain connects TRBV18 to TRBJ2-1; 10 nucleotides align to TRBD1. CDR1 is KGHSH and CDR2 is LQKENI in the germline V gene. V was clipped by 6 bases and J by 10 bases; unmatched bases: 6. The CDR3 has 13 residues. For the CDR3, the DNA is TGTGCCAGCTCCCGGGACAGGGGAACGGAGCAGTTCTTC. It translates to CASSRDRGTEQFF.

The CDR3 loop reads CASSQDSGTGELFF. The CDR3 DNA reads TGCGCCAGCAGCCAAGATAGCGGGACCGGGGAGCTGTTTTTT. This chain uses TRBV4-3 with TRBJ2-2, with 7 bases lining up with TRBD2. Germline V gives CDR1 LGHNA, CDR2 YSLEER. Germline trimming cut 0 bases from V and 5 bases from J; bases unmatched to any gene: 0. CDR3 length: 14 amino acids.

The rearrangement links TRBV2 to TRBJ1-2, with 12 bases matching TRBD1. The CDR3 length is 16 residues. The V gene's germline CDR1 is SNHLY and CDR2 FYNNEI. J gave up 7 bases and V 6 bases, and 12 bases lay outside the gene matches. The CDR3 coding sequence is TGTGCCAGCAGACCCCCCCCGGGACAGGGGGCATTTGGCTACACCTTC. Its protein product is CASRPPPGQGAFGYTF. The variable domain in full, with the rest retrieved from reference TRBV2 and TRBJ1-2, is EPEVTQTPSHQVTQMGQEVILRCVPISNHLYFYWYRQILGQKVEFLVSFYNNEISEKSEIFDDQFSVERPDGSNFTLKIRSTKLEDSAMYFCASRPPPGQGAFGYTFGSGTRLTVV.

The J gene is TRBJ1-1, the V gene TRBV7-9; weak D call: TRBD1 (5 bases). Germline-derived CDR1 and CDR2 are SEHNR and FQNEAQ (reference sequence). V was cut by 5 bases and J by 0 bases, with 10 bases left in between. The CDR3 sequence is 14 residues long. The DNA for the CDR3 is TGTGCCAGCAGCCGAGCAGGGTTGAACACTGAAGCTTTCTTT. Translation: CASSRAGLNTEAFF.

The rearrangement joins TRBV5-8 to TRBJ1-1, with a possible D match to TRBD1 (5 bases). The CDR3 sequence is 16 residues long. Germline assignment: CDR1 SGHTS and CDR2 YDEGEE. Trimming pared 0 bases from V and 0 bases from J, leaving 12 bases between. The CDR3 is CASSLVRGFLNTEAFF. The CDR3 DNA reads TGTGCCAGCAGCTTGGTTCGGGGGTTCCTGAACACTGAAGCTTTCTTT.

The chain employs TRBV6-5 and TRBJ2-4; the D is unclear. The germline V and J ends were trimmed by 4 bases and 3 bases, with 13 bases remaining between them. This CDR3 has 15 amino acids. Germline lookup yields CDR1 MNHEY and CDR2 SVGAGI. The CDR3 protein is CASSFGSPIKNIQYF. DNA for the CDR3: TGTGCCAGCAGTTTTGGTAGCCCTATCAAAAACATTCAGTACTTC.

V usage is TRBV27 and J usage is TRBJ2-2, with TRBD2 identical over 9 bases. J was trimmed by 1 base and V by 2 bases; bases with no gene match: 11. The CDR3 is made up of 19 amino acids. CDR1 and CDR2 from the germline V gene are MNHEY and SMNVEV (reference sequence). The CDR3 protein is CASSLSGDGREGNTGELFF. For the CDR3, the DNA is TGTGCCAGCAGTTTAAGTGGTGACGGGCGGGAGGGGAACACCGGGGAGCTGTTTTTT.